The present T cell receptor (beta chain) was sequenced within a study of control samples from healthy donors and cancer patients. Germline CDR1 SQVTM, CDR2 ANQGSEA. This CDR3 is 13 amino acids long. Trimming removed 6 bases from V and 2 bases from J, with 12 bases in between. Data came from immunoSEQ multiplex PCR; TCRdb stores just in-frame clones and leaves some out. The sample carries 100,000 to 150,000 clones, roughly 92% recorded once. This sequence was found in a young man in good health. This chain links TRBV29-1 with TRBJ2-3; tentative D call: TRBD1 (6 bases). The sequencing sample was made of blood. CDR3 loop: CSVQGRLTDTQYF. The CDR3 DNA is TGCAGCGTACAGGGACGGCTCACAGATACGCAGTATTTT.